This entry lists 13 T cell receptor beta chains sequenced from one sample in a study of T cell responses to AZD1222 COVID-19 vaccine. TCRdb's table, derived via immunoSEQ multiplex PCR, lists solely in-frame clones and lacks some. The top ten clones hold over 4% of a sample with some 140,000 clones, about 80% of them seen once. Here the sequenced sample was peripheral blood, taken on day 0 of AZD1222 vaccination. The receptors here all came from an adult in good health.

V is TRBV3-1 (or the pseudogene TRBV3-2) and J is TRBJ1-2; the D gene is possibly TRBD1 (6 bases). The ends were cut back, 6 bases at V and 7 bases at J, with 24 bases in the middle. This CDR3 comprises 16 residues. Germline CDR1 reads LGHDT; CDR2 reads YNNKEL (reference sequence). The CDR3 is CASSPTIKQGSGGYTF. The CDR3 nucleotides are TGTGCCAGCAGTCCAACAATCAAACAGGGATCGGGTGGCTACACCTTC.

The V gene is TRBV5-1, the J gene TRBJ2-2; TRBD2 agrees at 7 bases. The V gene end was trimmed by 3 bases and the J gene end by 1 base; junction bases not matched to a gene: 3. From germline, CDR1 is SGHRS and CDR2 YFSETQ. The CDR3 contains 15 residues. CDR3 in amino acids: CASSYGGGNTGELFF. The CDR3 region has the DNA TGCGCCAGCAGCTATGGCGGGGGGAACACCGGGGAGCTGTTTTTT.

The chain carries TRBV6-6 and TRBJ1-1; D gene uncertain. Between the trimmed V and J ends, which lost 5 bases and 1 base, there was a span of 8 bases. CDR3 length: 13 amino acids. CDR1 and CDR2 from the germline V gene are MNHNY and SVGAGI (reference sequence). CDR3 DNA sequence: TGTGCCAGCAGTCGTGATGGGAACACTGAAGCTTTCTTT. Its protein product is CASSRDGNTEAFF.

This chain uses TRBV29-1 with TRBJ1-6; 8 bases are a match to TRBD1. The V gene end was trimmed by 5 bases and the J gene end by 8 bases; junction bases not matched to a gene: 5. Germline values: CDR1 SQVTM, CDR2 ANQGSEA. The CDR3 is 13 residues long. CDR3 DNA: TGCAGCGTTATGGACAGGGAGGATTCACCCCTCCACTTT. This translates into CSVMDREDSPLHF. Supplemented by reference TRBV29-1 and TRBJ1-6, the full variable domain reads SAVISQKPSRDICQRGTSLTIQCQVDSQVTMMFWYRQQPGQSLTLIATANQGSEATYESGFVIDKFPISRPNLTFSTLTVSNMSPEDSSIYLCSVMDREDSPLHFGNGTRLTVT.

This rearrangement joins TRBV5-6 to TRBJ1-5, with a possible D match to TRBD1 (5 bases). CDR1 and CDR2 (germline): SGHDT, YYEEEE. V was shortened by 1 base and J by 2 bases, with 10 bases between the two germline ends. The CDR3 is 15 amino acids. Written as DNA, the CDR3 is TGTGCCAGCAGCTTGCGGGGGATTGGCAATCAGCCCCAGCATTTT. This sequence encodes CASSLRGIGNQPQHF.

The chain couples TRBV28 to TRBJ1-2, with D possibly matching TRBD1 (5 bases). The CDR3 has 15 residues. Germline CDR1 and CDR2: MDHEN and SYDVKM. The V end was cut by 4 bases, the J end by 1 base, with 13 bases between. CDR3 nucleotides: TGTGCCAGCAGTTGGGCAGGGACCCTTAACTATGGCTACACCTTC. Its protein is CASSWAGTLNYGYTF.

The chain couples TRBV2 to TRBJ2-7; 9 positions agree with TRBD1. The germline CDR1 and CDR2 sequences are SNHLY and FYNNEI. J gave up 2 bases and V 5 bases, and 7 bases lay outside the gene matches. The CDR3 runs 15 residues. As DNA, the CDR3 is TGTGCCAGCAGTCAACCGACAGGGGGGACCTACGAGCAGTACTTC. It codes for CASSQPTGGTYEQYF.

The genes are TRBV23-1 and TRBJ2-5; no clear D. TRBV23-1 belongs to the ORF category, with a function that is uncertain. The CDR3 sequence is 14 residues long. Trimming removed 0 bases at V and 0 bases at J, with 5 bases between. CDR3 sequence reads: CASSQSGDQETQYF. In DNA, the CDR3 is TGCGCCAGCAGTCAATCCGGAGACCAAGAGACCCAGTACTTC.

This sequence joins TRBV2 and TRBJ1-2; D gene unclear. The CDR3 contains 12 residues. V was clipped by 6 bases and J by 0 bases, with 5 bases between them. The germline V gene encodes CDR1 SNHLY and CDR2 FYNNEI. CDR3 in DNA: TGTGCCAGCAGATCTGCTAACTATGGCTACACCTTC. This translates into CASRSANYGYTF.

The rearrangement links TRBV10-3 to TRBJ1-2; D possibly corresponds to TRBD1 (5 bases). V dropped 4 bases and J dropped 2 bases, with 11 bases sitting between them. The germline gives CDR1 ENHRY, CDR2 SYGVKD. CDR3 length: 14 residues. CDR3 in amino acids: CAISAAGTNYGYTF. CDR3 DNA: TGTGCCATCAGTGCAGCCGGGACGAACTATGGCTACACCTTC.

The chain has TRBV3-1 (or the pseudogene TRBV3-2) and TRBJ1-1; D not certain. CDR1 and CDR2 from the germline V gene are LGHDT and YNNKEL (reference sequence). CDR3 size: 13 residues. Trimming shortened V by 3 bases and J by 5 bases, and 10 bases separated the two germline ends. CDR3 sequence (DNA): TGTGCCAGCAGCCATGAAGGGAGGACTGAAGCTTTCTTT. As protein: CASSHEGRTEAFF.

The J gene is TRBJ1-6, the V gene TRBV28, with D hard to call. CDR3 length: 16 residues. The germline CDR1 and CDR2 sequences are MDHEN and SYDVKM. The ends were cut back, 7 bases at V and 8 bases at J, with 21 bases in the middle. CDR3 DNA: TGTGCCAGCACCCCCTCTCGTGGGCCTTACTATTCACCCCTCCACTTT. Amino acids: CASTPSRGPYYSPLHF.

The genes are TRBV28 and TRBJ1-5; D not resolved. This CDR3 region has 13 residues. Trimming pared 7 bases from V and 7 bases from J, leaving 14 bases between. Germline CDR1 reads MDHEN; CDR2 reads SYDVKM. The CDR3 DNA is TGTGCCAGCACCAACGGGTGGGGACAGCCCCAGCATTTT. It specifies CASTNGWGQPQHF.